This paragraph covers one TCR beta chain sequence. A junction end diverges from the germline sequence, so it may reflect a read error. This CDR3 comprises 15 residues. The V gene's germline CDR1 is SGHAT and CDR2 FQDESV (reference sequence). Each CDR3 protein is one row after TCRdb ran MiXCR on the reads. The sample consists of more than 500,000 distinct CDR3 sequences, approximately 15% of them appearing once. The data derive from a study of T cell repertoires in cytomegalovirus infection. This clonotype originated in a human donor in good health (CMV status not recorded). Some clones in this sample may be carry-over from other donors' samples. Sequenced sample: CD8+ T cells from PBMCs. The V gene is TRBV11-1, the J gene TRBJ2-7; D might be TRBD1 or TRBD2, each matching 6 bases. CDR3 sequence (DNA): TGTACCAGCAGCTTATTGGGGGGCGGTATGGACGAGCAGTACTTC. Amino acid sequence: CTSSLLGGGMDEQYF.